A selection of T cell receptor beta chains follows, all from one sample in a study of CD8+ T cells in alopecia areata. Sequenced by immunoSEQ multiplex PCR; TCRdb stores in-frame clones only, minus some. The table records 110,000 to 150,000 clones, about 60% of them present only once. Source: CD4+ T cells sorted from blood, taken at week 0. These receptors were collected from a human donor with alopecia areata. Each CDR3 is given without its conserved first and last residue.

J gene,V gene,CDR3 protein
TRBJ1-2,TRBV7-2,ASAFDGVNGYT
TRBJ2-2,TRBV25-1,ASSHLGQGTSGELF
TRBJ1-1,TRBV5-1,ASSYTGTQSDTEAF
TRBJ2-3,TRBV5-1,ASSTRDSLLNPTDTQY
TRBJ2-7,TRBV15,ATSRGPLGNSLSYEQY
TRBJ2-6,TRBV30,AWSGGTYRPGANVLT
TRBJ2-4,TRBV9,ASSGRLKNIQY
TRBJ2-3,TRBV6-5,ASSPGGLADTQY
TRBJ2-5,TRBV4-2,ASSQGPGQSREETQY
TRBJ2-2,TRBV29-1,SVGQGLGELF
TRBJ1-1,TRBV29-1,SVNRVQDTEAF
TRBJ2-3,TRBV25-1,ASSAGTGLTDTQY
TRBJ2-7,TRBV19,ASSIDGLPVGKSYEQY
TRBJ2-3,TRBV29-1,SARGVGPTDTQY
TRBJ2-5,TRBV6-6,ASSRTSGPQETQY
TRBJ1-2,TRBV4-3,ASSQEAQPNYGYT
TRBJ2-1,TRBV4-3,ASSPGTAYNEQF
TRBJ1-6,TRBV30,AWSVGETGGSPLH
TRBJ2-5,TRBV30,AWNPGGPGTQY
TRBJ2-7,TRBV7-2,ASSSGRYYEQY
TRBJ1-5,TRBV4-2,ASSQTGGGNQPQH
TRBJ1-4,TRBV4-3,ASSQEAQGNEKLF
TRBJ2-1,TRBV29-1,SVEETQGNEQF
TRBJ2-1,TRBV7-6,ASSLATSSYNEQF
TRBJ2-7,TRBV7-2,ASSLVSGDYEQY
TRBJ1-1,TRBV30,AWGQGSMNTEAF
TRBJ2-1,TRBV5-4,ASSTGLAVTYNEQF